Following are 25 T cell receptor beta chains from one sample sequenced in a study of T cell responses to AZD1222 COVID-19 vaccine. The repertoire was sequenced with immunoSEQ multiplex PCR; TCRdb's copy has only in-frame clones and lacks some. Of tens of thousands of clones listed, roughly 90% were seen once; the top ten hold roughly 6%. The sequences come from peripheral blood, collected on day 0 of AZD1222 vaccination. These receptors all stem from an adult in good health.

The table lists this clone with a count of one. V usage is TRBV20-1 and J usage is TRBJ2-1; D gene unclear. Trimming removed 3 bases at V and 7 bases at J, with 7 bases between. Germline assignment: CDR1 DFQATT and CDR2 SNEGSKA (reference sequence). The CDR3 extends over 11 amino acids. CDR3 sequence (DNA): TGCAGTGCTAGGGGGTGGAATGAGCAGTTCTTC. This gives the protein CSARGWNEQFF.

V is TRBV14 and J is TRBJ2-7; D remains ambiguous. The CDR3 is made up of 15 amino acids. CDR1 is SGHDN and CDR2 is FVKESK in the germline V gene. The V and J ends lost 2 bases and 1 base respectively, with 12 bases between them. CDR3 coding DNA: TGTGCCAGCAGCCAATATTGGGCACCTTCCTACGAGCAGTACTTC. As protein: CASSQYWAPSYEQYF.

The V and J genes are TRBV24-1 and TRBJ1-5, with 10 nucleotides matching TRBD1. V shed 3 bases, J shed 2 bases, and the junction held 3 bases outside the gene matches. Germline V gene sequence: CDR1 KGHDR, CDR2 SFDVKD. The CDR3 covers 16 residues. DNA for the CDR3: TGTGCCACCAGTGATGGACAGGGGGTTGGCAATCAGCCCCAGCATTTT. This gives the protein CATSDGQGVGNQPQHF.

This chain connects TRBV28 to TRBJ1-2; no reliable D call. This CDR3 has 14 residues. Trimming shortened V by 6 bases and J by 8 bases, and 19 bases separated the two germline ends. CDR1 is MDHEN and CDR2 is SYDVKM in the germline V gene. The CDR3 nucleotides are TGTGCCAGCAGCCCCCCGTTTGGGATGGGGGGCTACACCTTC. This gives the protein CASSPPFGMGGYTF.

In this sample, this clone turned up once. CDR3 region: CASSGRGTDTQYF. The CDR3 bases are TGTGCCAGTAGCGGGAGAGGGACAGATACGCAGTATTTT. J is TRBJ2-3 and V is TRBV19; D might be TRBD2 (6 bases). The germline CDR1 and CDR2 sequences are LNHDA and SQIVND (reference sequence). This CDR3 has 13 amino acids. V was cut by 6 bases and J by 3 bases, with 10 bases left in between.

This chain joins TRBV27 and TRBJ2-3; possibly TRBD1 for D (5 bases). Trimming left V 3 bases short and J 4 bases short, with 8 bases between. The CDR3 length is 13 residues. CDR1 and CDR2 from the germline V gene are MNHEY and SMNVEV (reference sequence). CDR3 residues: CASSFIGADTQYF. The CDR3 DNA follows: TGTGCCAGCAGTTTTATAGGGGCAGATACGCAGTATTTT.

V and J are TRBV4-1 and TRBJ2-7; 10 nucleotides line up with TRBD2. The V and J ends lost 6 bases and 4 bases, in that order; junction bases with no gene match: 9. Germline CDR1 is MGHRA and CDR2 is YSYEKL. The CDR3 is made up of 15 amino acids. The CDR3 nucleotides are TGCGCCAGCAGTCCTAGCGGGAGAGGGGTATACGAGCAGTACTTC. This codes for CASSPSGRGVYEQYF.

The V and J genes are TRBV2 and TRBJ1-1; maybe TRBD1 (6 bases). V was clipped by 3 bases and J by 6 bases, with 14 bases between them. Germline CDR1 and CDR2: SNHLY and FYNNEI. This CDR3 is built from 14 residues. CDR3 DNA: TGTGCCAGCAGTGATCGGGGACACCTACCTGAAGCTTTCTTT. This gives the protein CASSDRGHLPEAFF.

The CDR3 reads CSASRVSMEDTQYF. In nucleotides, the CDR3 is TGCAGTGCTAGTAGGGTATCTATGGAAGATACGCAGTATTTT. The J gene is TRBJ2-3, the V gene TRBV20-1; D remains unclear. The CDR3 extends over 14 amino acids. Germline V gene sequence: CDR1 DFQATT, CDR2 SNEGSKA (reference sequence). V was pared by 3 bases and J by 5 bases, with 15 bases between.

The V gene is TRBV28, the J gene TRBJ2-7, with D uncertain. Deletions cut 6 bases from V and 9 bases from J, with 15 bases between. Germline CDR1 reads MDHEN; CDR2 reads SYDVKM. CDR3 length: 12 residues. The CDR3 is CASSTRLRAQYF. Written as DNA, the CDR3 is TGTGCCAGCAGCACCCGGTTACGAGCGCAGTACTTC.

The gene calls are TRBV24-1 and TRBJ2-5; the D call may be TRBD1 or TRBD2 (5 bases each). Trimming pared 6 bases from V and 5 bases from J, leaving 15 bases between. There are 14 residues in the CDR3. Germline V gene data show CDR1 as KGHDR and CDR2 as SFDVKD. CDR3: CATSPSRGTETQYF. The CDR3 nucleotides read TGTGCCACCAGTCCATCACGAGGGACGGAGACCCAGTACTTC.

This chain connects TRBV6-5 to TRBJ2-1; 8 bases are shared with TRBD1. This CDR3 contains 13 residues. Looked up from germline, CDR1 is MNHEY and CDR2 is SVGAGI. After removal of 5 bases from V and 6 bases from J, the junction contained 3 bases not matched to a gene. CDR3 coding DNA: TGTGCCAGCAGTACCGACAGGGGCAATGAGCAGTTCTTC. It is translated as CASSTDRGNEQFF.

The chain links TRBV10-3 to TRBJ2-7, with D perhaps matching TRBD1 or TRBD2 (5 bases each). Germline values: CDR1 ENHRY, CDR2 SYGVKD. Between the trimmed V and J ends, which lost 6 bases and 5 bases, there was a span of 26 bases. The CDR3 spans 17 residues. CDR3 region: CAISLNPGRRSSHEQYF. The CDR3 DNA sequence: TGTGCCATCAGCCTAAATCCGGGACGCCGGTCGTCTCACGAGCAGTACTTC.

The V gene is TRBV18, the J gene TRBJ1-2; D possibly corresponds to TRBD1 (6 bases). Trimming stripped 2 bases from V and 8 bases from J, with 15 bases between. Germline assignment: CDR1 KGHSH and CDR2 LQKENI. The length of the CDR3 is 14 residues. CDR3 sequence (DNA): TGTGCCAGCTCACCAGGGGGGCCGGAAGGAGGCTACACCTTC. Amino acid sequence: CASSPGGPEGGYTF.

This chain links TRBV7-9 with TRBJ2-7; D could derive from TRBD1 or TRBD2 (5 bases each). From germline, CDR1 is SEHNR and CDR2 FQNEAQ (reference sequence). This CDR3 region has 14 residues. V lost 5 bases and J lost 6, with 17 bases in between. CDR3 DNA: TGTGCCAGCAGCATGGTGCTCGGGGCGCGCGAGCAGTACTTC. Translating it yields CASSMVLGAREQYF.

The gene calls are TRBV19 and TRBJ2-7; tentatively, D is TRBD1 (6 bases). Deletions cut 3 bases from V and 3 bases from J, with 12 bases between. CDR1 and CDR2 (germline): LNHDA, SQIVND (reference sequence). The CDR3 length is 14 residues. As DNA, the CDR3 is TGTGCCAGTAGTATTGGCAGGGGTGTCTACGAGCAGTACTTC. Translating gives CASSIGRGVYEQYF.

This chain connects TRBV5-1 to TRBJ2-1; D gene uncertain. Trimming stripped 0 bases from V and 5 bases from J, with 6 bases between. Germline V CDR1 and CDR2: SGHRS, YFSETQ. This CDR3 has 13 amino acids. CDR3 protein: CASSLGQDNEQFF. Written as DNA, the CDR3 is TGCGCCAGCAGCTTGGGCCAGGACAATGAGCAGTTCTTC.

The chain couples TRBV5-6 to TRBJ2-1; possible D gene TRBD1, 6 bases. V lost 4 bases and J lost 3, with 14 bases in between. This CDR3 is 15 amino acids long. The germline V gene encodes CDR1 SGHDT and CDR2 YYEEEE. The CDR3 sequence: CASSPGQGFYNEQFF. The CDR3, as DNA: TGTGCCAGCAGCCCCGGGCAGGGGTTCTACAATGAGCAGTTCTTC. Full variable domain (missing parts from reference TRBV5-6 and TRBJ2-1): DAGVTQSPTHLIKTRGQQVTLRCSPKSGHDTVSWYQQALGQGPQFIFQYYEEEERQRGNFPDRFSGHQFPNYSSELNVNALLLGDSALYLCASSPGQGFYNEQFFGPGTRLTVL.

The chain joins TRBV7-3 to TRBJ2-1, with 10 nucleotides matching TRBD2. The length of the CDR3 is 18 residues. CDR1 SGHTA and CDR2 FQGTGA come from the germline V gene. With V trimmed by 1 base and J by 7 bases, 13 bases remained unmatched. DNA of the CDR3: TGTGCCAGCAGCTTAAATCCCCTCGCTAGCGGGAGTAGGAATGAGCAGTTCTTC. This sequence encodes CASSLNPLASGSRNEQFF.

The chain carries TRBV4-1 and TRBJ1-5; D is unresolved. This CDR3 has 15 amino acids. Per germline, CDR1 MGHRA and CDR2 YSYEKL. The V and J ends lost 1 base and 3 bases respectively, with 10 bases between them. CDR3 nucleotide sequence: TGCGCCAGCAGCCAAGTGTACGCCGTCAATCAGCCCCAGCATTTT. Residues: CASSQVYAVNQPQHF.

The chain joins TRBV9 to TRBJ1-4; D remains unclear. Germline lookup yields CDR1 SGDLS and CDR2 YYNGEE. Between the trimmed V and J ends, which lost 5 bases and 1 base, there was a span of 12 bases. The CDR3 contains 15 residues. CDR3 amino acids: CASRPGVGTNEKLFF. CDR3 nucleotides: TGTGCCAGCAGGCCGGGAGTCGGAACTAATGAAAAACTGTTTTTT.

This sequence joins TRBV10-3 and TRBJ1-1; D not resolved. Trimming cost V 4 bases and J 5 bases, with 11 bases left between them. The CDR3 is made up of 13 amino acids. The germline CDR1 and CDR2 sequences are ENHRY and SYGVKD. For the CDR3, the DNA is TGTGCCATCAGTGTCAATGCGAGAACTGAAGCTTTCTTT. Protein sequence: CAISVNARTEAFF.

CDR3 sequence reads: CASTTGVHTGELFF. For the CDR3, the DNA is TGTGCCAGTACAACAGGGGTCCACACCGGGGAGCTGTTTTTT. The gene calls are TRBV6-5 and TRBJ2-2; TRBD1 aligns across 7 bases. The trim removed 9 bases at V and 3 bases at J, leaving 7 bases unmatched. Germline CDR1 MNHEY, CDR2 SVGAGI. The CDR3 is 14 residues long.

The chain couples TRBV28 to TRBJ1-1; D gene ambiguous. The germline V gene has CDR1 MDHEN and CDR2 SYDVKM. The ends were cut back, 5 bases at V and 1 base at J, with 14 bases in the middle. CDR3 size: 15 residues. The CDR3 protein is CASSAPGGKNTEAFF. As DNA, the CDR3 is TGTGCCAGCAGTGCCCCGGGAGGGAAGAACACTGAAGCTTTCTTT.

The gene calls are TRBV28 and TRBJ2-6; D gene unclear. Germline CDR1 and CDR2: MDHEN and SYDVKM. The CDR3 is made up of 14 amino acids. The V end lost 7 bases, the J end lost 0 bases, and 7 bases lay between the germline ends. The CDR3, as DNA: TGTGCCAGCACACCGGGCTCTGGGGCCAACGTCCTGACTTTC. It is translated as CASTPGSGANVLTF.